The 4 T cell receptor beta chains presented below share a single source sample, sequenced in a study of cytomegalovirus exposure and HLA in healthy donors. Primers for the PCR totalled 60 Vbeta and 13 Jbeta. Libraries were prepared by immunoSEQ multiplex PCR; TCRdb keeps only in-frame clonotypes and omits some of them. The table records roughly 84,000 clones, 65% to 80% of them present only once. The sequenced sample was PBMCs. The receptor source for this set is a human donor in good health.

The chain couples TRBV19 to TRBJ1-6; D remains unclear. The CDR3 covers 14 residues. In germline, CDR1 is LNHDA, CDR2 SQIVND (reference sequence). V lost 6 bases to trimming and J lost 8 bases, with 14 bases between them. CDR3: CASSRHGFDSPLHF. The CDR3 region has the DNA TGTGCCAGTAGCCGACATGGTTTTGATTCACCCCTCCACTTT.

The V and J genes are TRBV10-2 and TRBJ1-6; 7 bases are a match to TRBD1. CDR3 length: 14 amino acids. Losses at the gene ends were 1 base for V and 7 bases for J; bases not matched to a gene: 1. The germline CDR1 and CDR2 sequences are WSHSY and SAAADI. CDR3 DNA sequence: TGCGCCAGCAGTGAGTTGGGACAGAATTCACCCCTCCACTTT. Protein: CASSELGQNSPLHF.

This clone was seen only a few times. The J gene is TRBJ2-3, the V gene TRBV6-4, with D maybe TRBD1 (6 bases). V shed 4 bases and J shed 0 bases, with 8 bases lying between them. The germline CDR1 and CDR2 sequences are MRHNA and SNTAGT. CDR3 size: 14 residues. CDR3 coding DNA: TGTGCCAGCAGTGCAGGGGAAAGCACAGATACGCAGTATTTT. It codes for CASSAGESTDTQYF.

The V call is TRBV10-1, the J call TRBJ2-1; no firm D call. Trimming shortened V by 0 bases and J by 5 bases, and 11 bases separated the two germline ends. This CDR3 has 15 amino acids. The germline CDR1 and CDR2 sequences are WNHNN and SYGVQD (reference sequence). In DNA, the CDR3 is TGCGCCAGCAGTGAGTCCCGGGTGGTCAACAATGAGCAGTTCTTC. This encodes CASSESRVVNNEQFF.